Described below is a single T cell receptor beta chain sequence and its context. Its antigen is currently unknown. Germline lookup yields CDR1 MDHEN and CDR2 SYDVKM. The V gene end was trimmed by 0 bases and the J gene end by 5 bases; junction bases not matched to a gene: 4. The CDR3 runs to 15 residues. Some clones are missing from TCRdb's copy, which holds only in-frame ones; the method was immunoSEQ multiplex PCR. Among about 90,000 clones listed, about 86% were seen once. The entry originates in a study of T cell responses to AZD1222 COVID-19 vaccine. Study in general: Combined were second doses at about 4 or about 12 weeks. Study-wide results and limits: Donors in the cohort were predominantly white British and more often female, and clonal diversity was possibly underestimated. Spike-specific TCR breadth and depth rose after two AZD1222 doses.

Material: peripheral blood, obtained on day 0 of AZD1222 vaccination. The gene calls are TRBV28 and TRBJ2-7, with 10 positions matching TRBD1. The source of this sequence is an adult in good health. CDR3 sequence: CASSLWSTGGHEQYF. The CDR3 bases are TGTGCCAGCAGTTTATGGTCGACAGGGGGCCACGAGCAGTACTTC.